Presented here are 4 T cell receptor beta chains from one specimen sequenced in a study of cytomegalovirus exposure and HLA in healthy donors. PCR was performed using 60 Vbeta and 13 Jbeta primers. Measured with immunoSEQ multiplex PCR; TCRdb has only the in-frame clones, and not every one. The table includes fewer than 110,000 clones, around 85% detected once. The specimen sequenced was PBMCs. These receptors came from a young man in good health and CMV-seronegative.

This clone appeared once. The genes are TRBV28 and TRBJ2-1; 14 nucleotides line up with TRBD2. Germline CDR1 reads MDHEN; CDR2 reads SYDVKM. Trimming removed 6 bases from V and 9 bases from J; junction bases left unmatched: 7. This CDR3 is built from 15 residues. The CDR3 loop reads CASSRLAGGAGEQFF. CDR3 coding DNA: TGTGCCAGCAGCAGACTAGCGGGAGGGGCGGGTGAGCAGTTCTTC.

The V and J genes are TRBV7-6 and TRBJ2-2; TRBD2 matches 10 bases. The CDR3 covers 17 residues. After removal of 6 bases from V and 6 bases from J, the junction contained 13 bases not matched to a gene. Germline CDR1 reads SGHVS; CDR2 reads FNYEAQ. This CDR3 reads CASSYGLAGARAGELFF. The DNA of the CDR3 is TGTGCCAGCAGTTATGGCCTAGCGGGAGCAAGAGCCGGGGAGCTGTTTTTT.

V usage is TRBV4-1 and J usage is TRBJ1-5; D not certain. Trimming pared 2 bases from V and 0 bases from J, leaving 8 bases between. This CDR3 contains 15 residues. Germline CDR1 is MGHRA and CDR2 is YSYEKL. CDR3 sequence reads: CASSQRGVSNQPQHF. The CDR3 bases are TGCGCCAGCAGCCAACGCGGGGTTAGCAATCAGCCCCAGCATTTT.

The chain has TRBV7-2 and TRBJ2-3; unclear D gene. The CDR3 is 15 residues long. Deletions cut 3 bases from V and 5 bases from J, with 15 bases between. Germline V gene data show CDR1 as SGHTA and CDR2 as FQGNSA. Written as DNA, the CDR3 is TGTGCCAGCAGCTTGCGAGGCCTTCTGGGAGATACGCAGTATTTT. Its protein product is CASSLRGLLGDTQYF.